This TCR beta chain was identified in a study of T cells in Graves' hyperthyroidism and ophthalmopathy. RNA transcripts yielded amplified TCR beta CDR3 regions. The HTBI primer set served for first-round RT-PCR of the TCR CDR3. TCRdb reprocessed the multiplex PCR reads via MiXCR and lists one record per CDR3 protein. The sample has about 540,000 distinct CDR3 sequences, approximately 44% seen once. Deletions cut 3 bases from V and 2 bases from J, with 11 bases between. This CDR3 is built from 14 residues. CDR1 is DFQATT and CDR2 is SNEGSKA in the germline V gene (reference sequence). Absence of ophthalmopathy progression within 18 months defined stable Graves' hyperthyroidism. Diagnosis of hyperthyroidism was new in patients aged 18 to 65, and its duration was under 2 months.

Sequencing was performed on peripheral blood or thyroid tissue (not recorded which). The rearrangement uses TRBV20-1 and TRBJ2-1; tentatively, D is TRBD2 (6 bases). This sequence originates from a woman under 30 with Graves' hyperthyroidism. The DNA of the CDR3 is TGCAGTGCTAGCTTTGCGGGAACCTACAATGAGCAGTTCTTC. Its protein product is CSASFAGTYNEQFF.